These 15 T cell receptor beta chains originate from one sample sequenced in a study of T cell responses to AZD1222 COVID-19 vaccine. The assay was immunoSEQ multiplex PCR, and TCRdb's table has in-frame clones only and misses some. The table lists about 56,000 clones, 70% to 90% of them singletons, with more than 12% in the top ten. Sample: peripheral blood, taken on day 0 of AZD1222 vaccination. The receptor set was obtained from an adult in good health.

The chain employs TRBV6-5 and TRBJ1-5, with D uncertain. Germline V gives CDR1 MNHEY, CDR2 SVGAGI. This CDR3 is 13 amino acids long. The germline V and J ends were trimmed by 7 bases and 5 bases, with 12 bases remaining between them. The CDR3 DNA reads as TGTGCCAGCACACCCAGATTCGATCAGCCCCAGCATTTT. It translates to CASTPRFDQPQHF.

This clone was detected a few times. The V gene is TRBV6-1, the J gene TRBJ2-3; unclear D gene. Per the germline V gene, CDR1 is MNHNS and CDR2 is SASEGT. V dropped 1 base and J dropped 12 bases, with 35 bases sitting between them. The CDR3 extends over 20 amino acids. In DNA, the CDR3 is TGTGCCAGCAGTGAAGACCCGCTCCCGTCTCAGTTGTGGGATCCGGGTCAACAGTATTTT. Its protein product is CASSEDPLPSQLWDPGQQYF.

In DNA, the CDR3 is TGTGCCAGTAGCACCCCGTCGACAGGACTTAATTCACCCCTCCACTTT. It yields the protein CASSTPSTGLNSPLHF. V usage is TRBV19 and J usage is TRBJ1-6; a weak D match, TRBD1 (6 bases). Germline V gene sequence: CDR1 LNHDA, CDR2 SQIVND (reference sequence). This CDR3 is built from 16 residues. The germline V and J ends were trimmed by 6 bases and 6 bases, with 18 bases remaining between them.

The chain employs TRBV21-1 and TRBJ2-7; no check of the table's D call, TRBD1, against the DNA was made. TRBV21-1 is a pseudogene. There are 15 residues in the CDR3. The CDR3 protein is CASSKVPQGAYEQYF. In DNA form, the CDR3 reads TGTGCCAGCAGCAAGGTCCCACAGGGGGCCTACGAGCAGTACTTC.

This rearrangement joins TRBV2 to TRBJ1-6, with D possibly TRBD1 on 6 matching bases. The CDR3 is 13 amino acids. Germline V CDR1 and CDR2: SNHLY, FYNNEI. Trimming took 3 bases from V and 8 from J, leaving 8 bases between them. The CDR3 sequence is CASSDPGDSPLHF. Written as DNA, the CDR3 is TGTGCCAGCAGTGACCCAGGGGATTCACCCCTCCACTTT. Variable domain in full (rest from reference TRBV2 and TRBJ1-6): EPEVTQTPSHQVTQMGQEVILRCVPISNHLYFYWYRQILGQKVEFLVSFYNNEISEKSEIFDDQFSVERPDGSNFTLKIRSTKLEDSAMYFCASSDPGDSPLHFGNGTRLTVT.

V usage is TRBV27 and J usage is TRBJ2-5; D call uncertain. CDR3 length: 11 residues. CDR1 and CDR2 (germline): MNHEY, SMNVEV (reference sequence). V lost 6 bases and J 3 bases, leaving 5 bases between the germline ends. CDR3 in amino acids: CASSTKETQYF. The CDR3 region has the DNA TGTGCCAGCAGCACCAAAGAGACCCAGTACTTC.

The V gene is TRBV7-9, the J gene TRBJ2-7, with D perhaps matching TRBD2 (6 bases). The CDR3 is 13 amino acids. Trimming left V 5 bases short and J 10 bases short, with 18 bases between. Germline values: CDR1 SEHNR, CDR2 FQNEAQ (reference sequence). CDR3: CASSKPGLPDQYF. CDR3 DNA: TGTGCCAGCAGCAAACCGGGACTTCCCGATCAGTACTTC.

The genes are TRBV27 and TRBJ2-3, with 8 bases fitting TRBD1. Per the germline V gene, CDR1 is MNHEY and CDR2 is SMNVEV (reference sequence). V shed 5 bases, J shed 2 bases, and the junction held 9 bases outside the gene matches. This CDR3 contains 16 residues. The CDR3 here is CASSPWAGGVTDTQYF. The CDR3, as DNA: TGTGCCAGCAGTCCCTGGGCAGGGGGCGTCACAGATACGCAGTATTTT.

This clone appeared once. The J gene is TRBJ2-5, the V gene TRBV4-1; 9 positions match TRBD2. Trimming removed 0 bases from V and 6 bases from J; junction bases left unmatched: 8. The CDR3 sequence is 16 residues long. Germline values: CDR1 MGHRA, CDR2 YSYEKL. CDR3 DNA: TGCGCCAGCAGCCAAGAATCTGCGGGGGGGCTCCAGACCCAGTACTTC. Protein: CASSQESAGGLQTQYF.

This chain uses TRBV5-8 with TRBJ2-4; TRBD1 or TRBD2 may be the D gene (5 bases each). Looked up from germline, CDR1 is SGHTS and CDR2 is YDEGEE. The germline V and J ends were trimmed by 6 bases and 0 bases, with 16 bases remaining between them. The CDR3 has 16 amino acids. This CDR3 reads CASTLIGGLAKNIQYF. CDR3 sequence (DNA): TGTGCCAGCACCCTTATTGGGGGTCTAGCCAAAAACATTCAGTACTTC.

This chain joins TRBV9 and TRBJ2-3; 9 bases fit TRBD1. V lost 3 bases and J lost 1; bases outside the gene matches: 3. The V gene's germline CDR1 is SGDLS and CDR2 YYNGEE. This CDR3 region has 15 residues. CDR3: CASSDWTGGTDTQYF. In DNA, the CDR3 is TGTGCCAGCAGCGATTGGACAGGGGGCACAGATACGCAGTATTTT.

The CDR3 protein is CASNPGTGGNNEQFF. CDR3 coding DNA: TGTGCCAGCAACCCCGGGACAGGGGGTAACAATGAGCAGTTCTTC. This sequence joins TRBV7-8 and TRBJ2-1; 11 bases are a match to TRBD1. CDR3 length equals 15 residues. Germline values: CDR1 SGHVS, CDR2 FQNEAQ. V was clipped by 7 bases and J by 5 bases; unmatched bases: 7.

The chain couples TRBV3-1 (or the pseudogene TRBV3-2) to TRBJ1-6, with a weak D call TRBD1 (5 bases). The CDR3 contains 20 residues. The V gene's germline CDR1 is LGHDT and CDR2 YNNKEL (reference sequence). The V and J ends lost 0 bases and 3 bases respectively, with 21 bases between them. CDR3 protein: CASSQDRTGQYNYYNSPLHF. The CDR3 DNA reads TGTGCCAGCAGCCAAGATCGCACAGGACAATATAATTACTATAATTCACCCCTCCACTTT.

The J gene is TRBJ1-1, the V gene TRBV28; D remains unclear. This CDR3 is 11 amino acids long. From germline, CDR1 is MDHEN and CDR2 SYDVKM. Trimming took off 3 bases at V and 3 bases at J, with 2 bases between the two ends. The CDR3 sequence: CASSFHTEAFF. The CDR3 region has the DNA TGTGCCAGCAGTTTCCACACTGAAGCTTTCTTT.

This chain uses TRBV7-8 with TRBJ1-5; 8 bases are shared with TRBD1. This CDR3 is built from 19 residues. V shed 1 base, J shed 2 bases, and the junction held 13 bases outside the gene matches. Germline CDR1 reads SGHVS; CDR2 reads FQNEAQ. CDR3 DNA: TGTGCCAGCAGCTTAGATCGGCCAGGGGGCTCGTGGCGCAATCAGCCCCAGCATTTT. Residues: CASSLDRPGGSWRNQPQHF.